This entry lists 28 T cell receptor beta chains sequenced from one sample in a study of radiotherapy plus CTLA-4 blockade in lung cancer. Here immunoSEQ multiplex PCR was the method, and the copy in TCRdb shows in-frame clones only, minus some. The sample holds some 70,000 clones; 65% to 80% are singletons and the top ten take roughly 10%. Here the sequenced sample was peripheral blood, taken from a patient treated with radiotherapy plus ipilimumab. These receptors were collected from a human donor with non-small cell lung cancer who had a complete response to radiotherapy plus ipilimumab.

The chain carries TRBV7-6 and TRBJ2-1; 12 nucleotides line up with TRBD2. V gave up 0 bases and J gave up 8 bases; unmatched junction bases: 5. Germline CDR1 is SGHVS and CDR2 is FNYEAQ. The CDR3 runs 16 residues. The CDR3 here is CASSLALAGGQDEQFF. The CDR3 DNA follows: TGTGCCAGCAGCTTAGCCCTAGCGGGGGGGCAAGATGAGCAGTTCTTC.

The chain is built from TRBV6-6 and TRBJ1-2; D remains ambiguous. Germline lookup yields CDR1 MNHNY and CDR2 SVGAGI (reference sequence). V lost 0 bases, J lost 8 bases, and 7 bases lay in between. This CDR3 has 12 residues. In DNA, the CDR3 is TGTGCCAGCAGTTACTCGAATATGGGCTACACCTTC. Protein sequence: CASSYSNMGYTF.

The chain couples TRBV4-1 to TRBJ2-7, with unresolved D. Trimming cost V 4 bases and J 2 bases, with 12 bases left between them. CDR1 and CDR2 from the germline V gene are MGHRA and YSYEKL. This CDR3 has 14 residues. The CDR3 region has the DNA TGCGCCAGCAGCCCTGCCCTTTTCACCTACGAGCAGTACGTC. Amino acids: CASSPALFTYEQYV.

The chain uses TRBV18 and TRBJ2-6; 9 bases align to TRBD1. CDR3 length: 17 residues. V trimming: 5 bases; J trimming: 2 bases; junction bases outside the gene matches: 7. Germline lookup yields CDR1 KGHSH and CDR2 LQKENI. The CDR3 here is CASSAPGTGTGANVLTF. DNA for the CDR3: TGTGCCAGCTCAGCCCCCGGGACAGGGACTGGGGCCAACGTCCTGACTTTC.

The genes are TRBV27 and TRBJ1-2; 9 nucleotides agree with TRBD1. The CDR3 loop spans 15 amino acids. Per the germline V gene, CDR1 is MNHEY and CDR2 is SMNVEV (reference sequence). The trim removed 4 bases at V and 4 bases at J, leaving 7 bases unmatched. CDR3 nucleotides: TGTGCCAGCAGTTCGGCCGGGACAGGGTTCTATGGCTACACCTTC. Translation: CASSSAGTGFYGYTF.

The CDR3 bases are TGTGCCAGCAGCTTGGGGGCAGGGAGAAACACCATATATTTT. Translation: CASSLGAGRNTIYF. The V and J genes are TRBV5-6 and TRBJ1-3, with D tentatively TRBD1 (5 bases). The CDR3 extends over 14 amino acids. Trimming pared 0 bases from V and 5 bases from J, leaving 9 bases between. The germline gives CDR1 SGHDT, CDR2 YYEEEE.

This sequence joins TRBV11-2 and TRBJ2-7; D unclear. Germline V CDR1 and CDR2: SGHAT, FQNNGV. The CDR3 is 12 amino acids. V was clipped by 1 base and J by 3 bases, with 4 bases between them. CDR3 coding DNA: TGTGCCAGCAGCTTAGGACTCTACGAGCAGTACGTC. It specifies CASSLGLYEQYV.

This clone was seen only a few times. V is TRBV10-3 and J is TRBJ2-2, with TRBD1 matching over 9 bases. Trimming cost V 5 bases and J 2 bases; bases outside gene matches: 3. The CDR3 has 15 residues. Per the germline V gene, CDR1 is ENHRY and CDR2 is SYGVKD. The CDR3 DNA sequence: TGTGCCATCAGTCCGGGACAGGGAAACACCGGGGAGCTGTTTTTT. The encoded protein is CAISPGQGNTGELFF.

This chain joins TRBV5-1 and TRBJ2-6, with 7 bases identical to TRBD2. CDR3 length: 18 residues. Germline V gene lookup returns CDR1 SGHRS and CDR2 YFSETQ. After removal of 4 bases from V and 3 bases from J, the junction contained 13 bases not matched to a gene. The CDR3 nucleotides are TGCGCCAGCAGCCCGTGGGGGGGTTCGAGCCTTGGGGCCAACGTCCTGACTTTC. The encoded protein is CASSPWGGSSLGANVLTF. The whole variable domain, remainder taken from reference TRBV5-1 and TRBJ2-6, is KAGVTQTPRYLIKTRGQQVTLSCSPISGHRSVSWYQQTPGQGLQFLFEYFSETQRNKGNFPGRFSGRQFSNSRSEMNVSTLELGDSALYLCASSPWGGSSLGANVLTFGAGSRLTVL.

The gene calls are TRBV19 and TRBJ2-1; D is unclear. CDR3 length: 16 amino acids. V lost 4 bases and J 0 bases, leaving 13 bases between the germline ends. The V gene's germline CDR1 is LNHDA and CDR2 SQIVND (reference sequence). The CDR3 reads CASSTERLGSYNEQFF. The CDR3 bases are TGTGCCAGTAGTACCGAACGGCTGGGCTCCTACAATGAGCAGTTCTTC. Looking up the rest from reference TRBV19 and TRBJ2-1 gives the full variable domain: DGGITQSPKYLFRKEGQNVTLSCEQNLNHDAMYWYRQDPGQGLRLIYYSQIVNDFQKGDIAEGYSVSREKKESFPLTVTSAQKNPTAFYLCASSTERLGSYNEQFFGPGTRLTVL.

This chain links TRBV18 with TRBJ2-2; weak D call: TRBD1 (5 bases). The germline V gene has CDR1 KGHSH and CDR2 LQKENI. CDR3 length: 15 amino acids. V was shortened by 3 bases and J by 0 bases, with 8 bases between the two germline ends. CDR3 amino acids: CASSPIRANTGELFF. The CDR3 DNA sequence: TGTGCCAGCTCACCGATCAGGGCGAACACCGGGGAGCTGTTTTTT.

This rearrangement joins TRBV7-2 to TRBJ1-2; TRBD1 aligns across 7 bases. The junction had 3 bases not matched to a gene; V was cut back by 0 bases and J by 5 bases. CDR3 length equals 14 residues. CDR1 and CDR2 from the germline V gene are SGHTA and FQGNSA. The CDR3 DNA is TGTGCCAGCAGCTTAGCCGGGACAGATTATGGCTACACCTTC. It encodes CASSLAGTDYGYTF.

V usage is TRBV6-5 and J usage is TRBJ1-1; 11 positions match TRBD1. This CDR3 is 14 amino acids long. Per germline, CDR1 MNHEY and CDR2 SVGAGI. V lost 6 bases and J lost 3; bases outside the gene matches: 3. The CDR3 bases are TGTGCCAGCAGGCCGGACAGGGGGCACACTGAAGCTTTCTTT. It encodes CASRPDRGHTEAFF.

The chain carries TRBV6-5 and TRBJ1-5, with D uncertain. Germline V lookup: CDR1 MNHEY, CDR2 SVGAGI. V was trimmed by 5 bases and J by 4 bases, leaving 9 bases between them. This CDR3 is 13 amino acids long. DNA for the CDR3: TGTGCCAGCAGTAACTTAGGTAATCAGCCCCAGCATTTT. Translated, it gives CASSNLGNQPQHF.

This clone was detected a few times. V usage is TRBV6-6 and J usage is TRBJ1-1, with D perhaps matching TRBD1 (5 bases). The germline V and J ends were trimmed by 7 bases and 0 bases, with 12 bases remaining between them. This CDR3 comprises 14 residues. The V gene's germline CDR1 is MNHNY and CDR2 SVGAGI (reference sequence). CDR3 residues: CASKYLRVNTEAFF. CDR3 DNA sequence: TGTGCCAGCAAATACCTCAGGGTGAACACTGAAGCTTTCTTT.

This clone was recorded only once. The chain employs TRBV5-1 and TRBJ1-5, with 11 bases that match TRBD1. The CDR3 covers 16 residues. The germline V gene has CDR1 SGHRS and CDR2 YFSETQ. V trimming: 4 bases; J trimming: 0 bases; junction bases outside the gene matches: 3. The DNA for the CDR3 is TGCGCCAGCAGCATTGGGACAGGGGGTAGCAATCAGCCCCAGCATTTT. It is translated as CASSIGTGGSNQPQHF.

The chain couples TRBV7-2 to TRBJ1-2; D remains unclear. V was pared by 1 base and J by 8 bases, with 8 bases between. Germline CDR1 is SGHTA and CDR2 is FQGNSA. This CDR3 has 12 amino acids. The DNA of the CDR3 is TGTGCCAGCAGCTTAGAGGTGGACGGCTACACCTTC. Translating it yields CASSLEVDGYTF.

V usage is TRBV5-6 and J usage is TRBJ2-1, with 15 bases fitting TRBD2. The CDR3 runs to 16 residues. The germline V gene has CDR1 SGHDT and CDR2 YYEEEE. V gave up 4 bases and J gave up 9 bases; unmatched junction bases: 8. The CDR3 loop is CASSDGLAGGSVEQFF. Written as DNA, the CDR3 is TGTGCCAGCAGCGACGGACTAGCGGGAGGGTCTGTTGAGCAGTTCTTC.

The J gene is TRBJ1-2, the V gene TRBV6-5; 7 nucleotides agree with TRBD1. In germline, CDR1 is MNHEY, CDR2 SVGAGI. There are 14 residues in the CDR3. V dropped 5 bases and J dropped 7; count of bases not matched to a gene: 10. The CDR3 sequence is CASSRDSFYGGYTF. The CDR3 DNA sequence: TGTGCCAGCAGTAGGGACAGCTTTTATGGTGGCTACACCTTC.

The J gene is TRBJ2-6, the V gene TRBV5-1; D ambiguous. This CDR3 has 14 amino acids. V was cut by 0 bases and J by 4 bases, with 5 bases left in between. The V gene's germline CDR1 is SGHRS and CDR2 YFSETQ. The CDR3 is CASSLAPGANVLTF. The CDR3, as DNA: TGCGCCAGCAGCTTGGCACCCGGGGCCAACGTCCTGACTTTC.

The J gene is TRBJ2-5, the V gene TRBV9, with 11 bases lining up with TRBD2. This CDR3 is built from 15 residues. The germline V gene has CDR1 SGDLS and CDR2 YYNGEE. Trimming took 3 bases from V and 2 from J; bases not matched to a gene: 3. The DNA for the CDR3 is TGTGCCAGCAGCGCAGGACTAGCGGGTCAAGAGACCCAGTACTTC. This encodes CASSAGLAGQETQYF.

With respect to this clone: An end of the junction differs from the germline gene, which may be a read error. This sample also contains other DNA sequences that code for the same CDR3. The rearrangement uses TRBV5-4 and TRBJ1-3; no reliable D call. This CDR3 region has 16 residues. Germline V gene sequence: CDR1 SGHNT, CDR2 YYREEE (reference sequence). CDR3 sequence reads: CASSSSILNSGNTIYF. DNA of the CDR3: TGCGCCAGCAGCTCATCTATATTAAACTCTGGAAACACCATATATTTT.

The chain is built from TRBV19 and TRBJ1-5; unclear D gene. The CDR3 covers 13 residues. The germline gives CDR1 LNHDA, CDR2 SQIVND (reference sequence). The V end lost 1 base, the J end lost 7 bases, and 8 bases lay between the germline ends. This CDR3 is CASSIVVGQPQHF. The CDR3 nucleotides read TGTGCCAGTAGTATAGTCGTGGGCCAGCCCCAGCATTTT.

CDR3: CASSGFTNTEAFF. As DNA, the CDR3 is TGTGCCAGCAGCGGATTTACGAACACTGAAGCTTTCTTT. The V gene is TRBV11-2, the J gene TRBJ1-1, with D unresolved. The CDR3 has 13 amino acids. Germline lookup yields CDR1 SGHAT and CDR2 FQNNGV. The V end was cut by 5 bases, the J end by 1 base, with 8 bases between.

J is TRBJ1-2 and V is TRBV7-9; 10 bases map to TRBD1. Germline CDR1 reads SEHNR; CDR2 reads FQNEAQ (reference sequence). This CDR3 contains 15 residues. Losses at the gene ends were 5 bases for V and 8 bases for J; bases not matched to a gene: 11. CDR3 DNA: TGTGCCAGCAGCACACGAACCGGGACAGGGGAAGGCTACACCTTC. The encoded protein is CASSTRTGTGEGYTF.

This sequence joins TRBV30 and TRBJ1-3; no firm D call. Germline CDR1 is GTSNPN and CDR2 is SVGIG (reference sequence). Trimming took off 0 bases at V and 0 bases at J, with 12 bases between the two ends. CDR3 length: 16 amino acids. The CDR3 nucleotides read TGTGCCTGGAGTGTACGAAAGTTTCTCTCTGGAAACACCATATATTTT. Amino acids: CAWSVRKFLSGNTIYF.

This chain connects TRBV6-5 to TRBJ2-1, with TRBD2 as a possible D gene (5 bases). Trimming cost V 4 bases and J 7 bases, with 17 bases left between them. CDR3 size: 15 residues. Germline CDR1 is MNHEY and CDR2 is SVGAGI. CDR3 amino acids: CASSSGLLVSNEQFF. The CDR3 DNA follows: TGTGCCAGCAGTTCTGGGCTACTAGTCTCGAATGAGCAGTTCTTC.

The chain employs TRBV10-3 and TRBJ2-7; D gene ambiguous. This CDR3 region has 12 residues. Looked up from germline, CDR1 is ENHRY and CDR2 is SYGVKD. The V end was cut by 4 bases, the J end by 4 bases, with 8 bases between. The CDR3 DNA reads as TGTGCCATCAGTGGCACGGGTTACGAGCAGTACGTC. Translation: CAISGTGYEQYV.